This T cell receptor (beta chain) appears in the sequencing data of a study of blood T cell repertoires in COVID-19. The wider study: PBMCs, B-cell-depleted T cells, or T cells were the source of the cDNA or gDNA that made up the material.

The CDR3 spans 15 residues. Trimming took off 5 bases at V and 5 bases at J, with 16 bases between the two ends. Germline CDR1 reads MNHEY; CDR2 reads SVGAGI. Here immunoSEQ multiplex PCR was the method, and the copy in TCRdb shows in-frame clones only, minus some. This table holds 200,000 to 250,000 clones, around nine tenths found once. This clonotype originated in a woman between 70 and 85 years old with active or convalescent COVID-19. Input material: peripheral blood. The rearrangement links TRBV6-5 to TRBJ2-1, with D perhaps TRBD1 (6 bases). CDR3 DNA: TGTGCCAGCAGTCGAGGGGGTTTTGGTAACAATGAGCAGTTCTTC. Translating it yields CASSRGGFGNNEQFF.